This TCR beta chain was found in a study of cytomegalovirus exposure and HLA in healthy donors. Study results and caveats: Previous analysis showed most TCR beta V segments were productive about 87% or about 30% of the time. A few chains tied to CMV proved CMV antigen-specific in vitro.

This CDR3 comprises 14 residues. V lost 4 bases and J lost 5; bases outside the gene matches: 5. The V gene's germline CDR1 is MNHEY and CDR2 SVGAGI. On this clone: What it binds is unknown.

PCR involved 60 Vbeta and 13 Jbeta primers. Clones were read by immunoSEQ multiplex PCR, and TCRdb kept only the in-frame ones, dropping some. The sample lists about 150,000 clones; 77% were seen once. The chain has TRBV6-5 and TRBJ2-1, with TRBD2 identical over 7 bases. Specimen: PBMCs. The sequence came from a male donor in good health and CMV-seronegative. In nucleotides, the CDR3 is TGTGCCAGCAGTTTGAAGCGGGGCCACAATGAGCAGTTCTTC. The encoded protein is CASSLKRGHNEQFF.